The clone carrying this TCR beta chain was detected only once. The data were taken from a study of OX40 agonist ivuxolimab in advanced cancers. There are 15 residues in the CDR3. CDR1 and CDR2 (germline): SEHNR, FQNEAQ (reference sequence). With 5 bases removed from V and 2 bases from J, the gap between germline ends came to 16 bases. Using immunoSEQ multiplex PCR, the repertoire was profiled, and TCRdb retains in-frame clones only, with some absent. The sample includes 95,000 to 150,000 clones, approximately 92% of them seen just once. The source was CD4+ or CD8+ T cells sorted from blood, collected in a trial of the OX40 agonist ivuxolimab. This TCR derives from an adult with an advanced solid tumor such as melanoma, head and neck, liver or kidney cancer. This chain joins TRBV7-9 and TRBJ2-7; TRBD1 or TRBD2 may be the D gene (5 bases each). As DNA, the CDR3 is TGTGCCAGCAGCGTGGGACCCACGTCTACCTACGAGCAGTACTTC. Amino acids: CASSVGPTSTYEQYF.